A single sample gave rise to the 5 T cell receptor beta chains below, sequenced in a study of T cell clones after liver transplantation. Assay: immunoSEQ multiplex PCR; the TCRdb copy retains only in-frame clones and omits some. The data show under 150,000 clones, approximately 90% seen once. Sequenced here: CD4+ T cells from blood, sampled 12 months after liver transplant. The receptors shown here come from a human patient who received a liver transplant. The graft donor may account for some of the T cells.

The chain recombines TRBV4-1 with TRBJ2-3; a possible D gene is TRBD2 (7 bases). CDR1 MGHRA and CDR2 YSYEKL come from the germline V gene. The CDR3 is made up of 18 amino acids. V lost 0 bases and J 2 bases, leaving 18 bases between the germline ends. CDR3 DNA sequence: TGCGCCAGCAGCCAAGAAGGAGCCGGTCGGGGGGCCACAGATACGCAGTATTTT. It encodes CASSQEGAGRGATDTQYF.

The chain links TRBV21-1 to TRBJ2-7. TRBV21-1 is recorded as a pseudogene. This CDR3 region has 8 residues. In DNA, the CDR3 is TGTGCCAGCCCCCCGCAGTACTTC. Translation: CASPPQYF.

The rearrangement uses TRBV7-9 and TRBJ1-1; TRBD1 matches at 9 bases. This CDR3 spans 13 amino acids. V lost 4 bases to trimming and J lost 10 bases; unmatched junction nucleotides: 7. Germline V gene sequence: CDR1 SEHNR, CDR2 FQNEAQ (reference sequence). CDR3 sequence reads: CASSSTGGAGAFF. In DNA form, the CDR3 reads TGTGCCAGCAGCTCCACAGGGGGCGCGGGAGCTTTCTTT. Complete variable domain (other parts from reference TRBV7-9 and TRBJ1-1): DTGVSQNPRHKITKRGQNVTFRCDPISEHNRLYWYRQTLGQGPEFLTYFQNEAQLEKSRLLSDRFSAERPKGSFSTLEIQRTEQGDSAMYLCASSSTGGAGAFFGQGTRLTVV.

The J gene is TRBJ2-1, the V gene TRBV29-1, with D maybe TRBD1 (6 bases). Germline loops: CDR1 SQVTM, CDR2 ANQGSEA. V lost 8 bases and J 10 bases, leaving 15 bases between the germline ends. The CDR3 is 11 residues long. CDR3 residues: CSLRDTREQFF. The DNA for the CDR3 is TGCAGCCTCCGGGACACCAGGGAGCAGTTCTTC.

V gene TRBV2 combines with J gene TRBJ2-6; D unresolved. The CDR3 extends over 15 amino acids. V was trimmed by 2 bases and J by 1 base, leaving 6 bases between them. Germline CDR1 is SNHLY and CDR2 is FYNNEI. The CDR3 reads CASSETDSGANVLTF. The CDR3 DNA is TGTGCCAGCAGTGAAACAGATTCTGGGGCCAACGTCCTGACTTTC.